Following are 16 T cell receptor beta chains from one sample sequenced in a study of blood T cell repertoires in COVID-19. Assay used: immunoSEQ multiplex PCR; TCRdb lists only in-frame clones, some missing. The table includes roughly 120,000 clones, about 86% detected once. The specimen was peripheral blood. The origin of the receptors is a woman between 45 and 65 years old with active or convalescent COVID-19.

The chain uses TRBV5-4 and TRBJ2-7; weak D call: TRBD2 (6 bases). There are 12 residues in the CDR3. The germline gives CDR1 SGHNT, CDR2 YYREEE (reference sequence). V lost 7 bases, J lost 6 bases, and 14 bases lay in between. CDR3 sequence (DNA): TGTGCCAGCGGAGGAATGGGGGGCGAGCAGTACTTC. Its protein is CASGGMGGEQYF.

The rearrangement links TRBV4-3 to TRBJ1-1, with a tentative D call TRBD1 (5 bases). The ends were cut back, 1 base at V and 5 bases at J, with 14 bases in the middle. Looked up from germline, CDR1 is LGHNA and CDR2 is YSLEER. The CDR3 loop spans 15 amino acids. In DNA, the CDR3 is TGCGCCAGCAGCCAAGTAAAAGGGGTTGGGACTGAAGCTTTCTTT. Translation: CASSQVKGVGTEAFF.

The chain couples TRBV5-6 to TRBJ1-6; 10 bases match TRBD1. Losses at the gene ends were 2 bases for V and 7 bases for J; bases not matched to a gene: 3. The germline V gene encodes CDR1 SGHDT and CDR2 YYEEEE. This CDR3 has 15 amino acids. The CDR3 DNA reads TGTGCCAGCAGCTTCGGGACAGGGGTAAATTCACCCCTCCACTTT. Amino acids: CASSFGTGVNSPLHF.

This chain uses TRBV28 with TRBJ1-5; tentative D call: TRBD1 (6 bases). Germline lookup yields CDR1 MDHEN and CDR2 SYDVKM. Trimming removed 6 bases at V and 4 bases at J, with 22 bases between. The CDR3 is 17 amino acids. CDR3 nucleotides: TGTGCCAGCAGCTCGCCGGACAGTACAATAGCAAATCAGCCCCAGCATTTT. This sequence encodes CASSSPDSTIANQPQHF.

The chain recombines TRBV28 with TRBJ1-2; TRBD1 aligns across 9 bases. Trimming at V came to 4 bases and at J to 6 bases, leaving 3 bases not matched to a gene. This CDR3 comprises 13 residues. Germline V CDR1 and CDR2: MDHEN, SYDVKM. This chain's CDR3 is CASSWDREDGYTF. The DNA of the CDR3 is TGTGCCAGCAGTTGGGACAGGGAGGATGGCTACACCTTC.

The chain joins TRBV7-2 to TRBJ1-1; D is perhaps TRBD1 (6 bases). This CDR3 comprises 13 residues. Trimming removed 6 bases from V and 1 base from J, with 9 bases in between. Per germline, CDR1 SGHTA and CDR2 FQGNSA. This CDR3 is CASRGQTNTEAFF. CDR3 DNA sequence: TGTGCCAGCAGGGGACAAACGAACACTGAAGCTTTCTTT. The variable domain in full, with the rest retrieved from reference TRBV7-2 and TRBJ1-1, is GAGVSQSPSNKVTEKGKDVELRCDPISGHTALYWYRQSLGQGLEFLIYFQGNSAPDKSGLPSDRFSAERTGGSVSTLTIQRTQQEDSAVYLCASRGQTNTEAFFGQGTRLTVV.

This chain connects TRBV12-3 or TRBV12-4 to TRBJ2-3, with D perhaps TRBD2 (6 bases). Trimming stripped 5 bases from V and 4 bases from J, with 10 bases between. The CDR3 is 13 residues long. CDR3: CASSPWGADTQYF. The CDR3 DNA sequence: TGTGCCAGCAGTCCCTGGGGGGCAGATACGCAGTATTTT.

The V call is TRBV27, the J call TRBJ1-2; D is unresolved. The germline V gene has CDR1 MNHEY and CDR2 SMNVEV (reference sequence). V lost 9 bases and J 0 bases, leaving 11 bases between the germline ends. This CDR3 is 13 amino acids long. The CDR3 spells CASRFLSNYGYTF. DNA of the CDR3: TGTGCCAGTAGATTCCTGTCTAACTATGGCTACACCTTC.

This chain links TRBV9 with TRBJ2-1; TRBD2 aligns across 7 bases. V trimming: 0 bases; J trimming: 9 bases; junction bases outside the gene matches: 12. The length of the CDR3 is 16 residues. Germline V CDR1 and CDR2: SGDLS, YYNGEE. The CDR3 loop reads CASSVAGGSSEGEQFF. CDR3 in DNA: TGTGCCAGCAGCGTAGCCGGCGGGAGTTCGGAGGGTGAGCAGTTCTTC.

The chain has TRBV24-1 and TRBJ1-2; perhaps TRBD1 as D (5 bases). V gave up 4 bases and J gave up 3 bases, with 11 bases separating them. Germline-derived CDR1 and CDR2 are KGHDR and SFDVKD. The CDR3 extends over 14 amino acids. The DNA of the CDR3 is TGTGCCACCAGTGACCCGGACACCGACTATGGCTACACCTTC. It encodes CATSDPDTDYGYTF.

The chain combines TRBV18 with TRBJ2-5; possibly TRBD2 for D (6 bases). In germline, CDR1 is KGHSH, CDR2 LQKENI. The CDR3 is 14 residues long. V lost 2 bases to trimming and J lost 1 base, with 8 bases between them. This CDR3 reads CASSPSGSQETQYF. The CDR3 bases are TGTGCCAGCTCACCATCCGGGAGCCAAGAGACCCAGTACTTC.

CDR3 DNA sequence: TGTGCCAGCAGCTTAGCGGGGCGGCTTAATGAAAAACTGTTTTTT. Its protein is CASSLAGRLNEKLFF. This chain connects TRBV7-8 to TRBJ1-4; weak D call: TRBD1 (5 bases). In germline, CDR1 is SGHVS, CDR2 FQNEAQ. This CDR3 is 15 amino acids long. V lost 0 bases, J lost 4 bases, and 9 bases lay in between.

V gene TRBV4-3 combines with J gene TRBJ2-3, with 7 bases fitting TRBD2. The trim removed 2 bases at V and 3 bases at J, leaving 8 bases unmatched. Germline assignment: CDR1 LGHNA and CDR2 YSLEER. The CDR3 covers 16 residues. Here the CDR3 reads CASSQSAGLRTDTQYF. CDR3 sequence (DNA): TGCGCCAGCAGCCAATCAGCGGGACTCCGTACAGATACGCAGTATTTT.

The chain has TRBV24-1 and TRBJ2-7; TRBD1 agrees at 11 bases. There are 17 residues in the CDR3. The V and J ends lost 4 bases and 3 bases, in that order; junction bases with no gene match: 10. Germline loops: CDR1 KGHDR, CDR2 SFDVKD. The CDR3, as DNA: TGTGCCACCAGTGACCGCGCTGCGGGGACAGGGGGCTACGAGCAGTACTTC. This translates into CATSDRAAGTGGYEQYF.

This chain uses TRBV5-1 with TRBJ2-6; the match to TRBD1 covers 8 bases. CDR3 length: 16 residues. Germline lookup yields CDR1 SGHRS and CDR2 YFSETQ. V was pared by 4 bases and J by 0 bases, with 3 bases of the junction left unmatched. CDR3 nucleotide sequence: TGCGCCAGCAGCACAGGGGGTTCCTCTGGGGCCAACGTCCTGACTTTC. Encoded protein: CASSTGGSSGANVLTF.

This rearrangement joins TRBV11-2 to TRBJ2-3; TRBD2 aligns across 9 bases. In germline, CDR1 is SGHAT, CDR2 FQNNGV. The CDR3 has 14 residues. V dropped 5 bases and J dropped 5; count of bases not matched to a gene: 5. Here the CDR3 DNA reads TGTGCCAGCAGCCTGGGACTAGCATTAGATACGCAGTATTTT. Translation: CASSLGLALDTQYF. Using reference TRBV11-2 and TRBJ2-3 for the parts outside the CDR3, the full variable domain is EAGVAQSPRYKIIEKRQSVAFWCNPISGHATLYWYQQILGQGPKLLIQFQNNGVVDDSQLPKDRFSAERLKGVDSTLKIQPAKLEDSAVYLCASSLGLALDTQYFGPGTRLTVL.